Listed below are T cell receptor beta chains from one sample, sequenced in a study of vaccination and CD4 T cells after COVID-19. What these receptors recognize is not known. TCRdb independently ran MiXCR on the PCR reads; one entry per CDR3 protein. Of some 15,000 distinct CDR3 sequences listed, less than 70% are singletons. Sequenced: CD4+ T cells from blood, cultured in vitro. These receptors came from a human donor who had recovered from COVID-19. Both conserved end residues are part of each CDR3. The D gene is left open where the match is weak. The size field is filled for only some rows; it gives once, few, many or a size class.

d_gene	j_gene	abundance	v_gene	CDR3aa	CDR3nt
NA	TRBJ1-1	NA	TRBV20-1	CSARDAERGGTEAFF	TGCAGTGCTAGAGATGCAGAGAGGGGTGGCACTGAAGCTTTCTTT
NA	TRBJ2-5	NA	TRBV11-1	CATSPNQETQYF	TGTGCAACTAGCCCAAACCAAGAGACCCAGTACTTC
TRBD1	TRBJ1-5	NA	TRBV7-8	CASSWDRVQPQHF	TGTGCCAGCAGCTGGGACAGGGTTCAGCCCCAGCATTTT
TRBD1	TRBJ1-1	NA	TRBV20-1	CSAGGQGNTEAFF	TGCAGTGCCGGGGGACAGGGGAACACTGAAGCTTTCTTT
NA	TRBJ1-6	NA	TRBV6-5	CASSYGGHNSPLHF	TGTGCCAGCAGTTATGGGGGTCATAATTCACCCCTCCACTTT
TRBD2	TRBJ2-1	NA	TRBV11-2	CAGGGGRSYNEQFF	TGTGCCGGCGGTGGCGGGAGATCCTACAATGAGCAGTTCTTC
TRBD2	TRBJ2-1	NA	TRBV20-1	CSAQTSGSPNEQFF	TGCAGTGCTCAGACTAGCGGGAGCCCCAATGAGCAGTTCTTC
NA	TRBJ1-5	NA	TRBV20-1	CSALKGGFSNQPQHF	TGCAGTGCTTTAAAAGGAGGATTTAGCAATCAGCCCCAGCATTTT
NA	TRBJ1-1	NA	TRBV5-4	CASSFDSMNTEAFF	TGTGCCAGCAGCTTCGACAGCATGAACACTGAAGCTTTCTTT
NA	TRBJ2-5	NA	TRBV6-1	CASSEVAAEDREYF	TGTGCCAGCAGTGAAGTCGCAGCCGAGGATCGGGAGTACTTC
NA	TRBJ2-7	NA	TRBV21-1	CASRGTRLSHEQYF	TGTGCCAGCAGAGGGACTAGACTTTCCCACGAGCAGTACTTC
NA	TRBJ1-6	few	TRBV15	CATSRDPREVGALHF	TGTGCCACCAGCAGAGATCCCAGGGAGGTAGGGGCCCTCCACTTT
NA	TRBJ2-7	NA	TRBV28	CASSHPTGRANEQYF	TGTGCCAGCAGCCACCCCACAGGGAGAGCTAACGAGCAGTACTTC
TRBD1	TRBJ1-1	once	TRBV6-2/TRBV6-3	CASIPRTGFTNTEAFF	TGTGCCAGCATCCCCAGGACAGGCTTCACGAACACTGAAGCTTTCTTT
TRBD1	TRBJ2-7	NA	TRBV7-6	CASSKGQGHYEQYF	TGTGCCAGCAGCAAGGGACAGGGTCACTACGAGCAGTACTTC
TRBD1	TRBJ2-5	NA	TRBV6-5	CASSYGTGEFETQYF	TGTGCCAGCAGTTACGGGACAGGGGAGTTTGAGACCCAGTACTTC
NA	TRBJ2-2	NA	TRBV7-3	CASSLKSPRGTGELFF	TGTGCCAGCAGCTTAAAAAGCCCCCGGGGCACCGGGGAGCTGTTTTTT
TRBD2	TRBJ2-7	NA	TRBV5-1	CASSSRLASCYEQYF	TGCGCCAGCAGCTCGAGACTAGCGTCCTGCTACGAGCAGTACTTC
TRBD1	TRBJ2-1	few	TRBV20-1	CSETGTGLNEQFF	TGCAGTGAGACCGGGACAGGCCTCAATGAGCAGTTCTTC
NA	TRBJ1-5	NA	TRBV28	CASSLAGLSQPQHF	TGTGCCAGCAGTTTGGCCGGACTTAGTCAGCCCCAGCATTTT
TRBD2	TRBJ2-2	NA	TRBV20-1	CSASLIPGAGERTGELFF	TGCAGTGCTAGCCTGATCCCCGGAGCGGGAGAACGAACCGGGGAGCTGTTTTTT
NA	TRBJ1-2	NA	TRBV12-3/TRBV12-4	CASSYRGLSASSGYTF	TGTGCCAGCTCCTATCGGGGTTTGTCGGCATCTAGTGGCTACACCTTC
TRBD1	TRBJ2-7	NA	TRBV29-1	CSVEAGGGYEQYF	TGCAGCGTTGAGGCAGGGGGCGGGTACGAGCAGTACTTC
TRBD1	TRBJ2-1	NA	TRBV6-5	CASSSDRVPYNEQFF	TGTGCCAGCAGTTCCGACAGGGTACCCTACAATGAGCAGTTCTTC
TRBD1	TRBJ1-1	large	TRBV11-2	CASNLRTGEAFF	TGTGCCAGCAACCTACGGACAGGGGAAGCTTTCTTT
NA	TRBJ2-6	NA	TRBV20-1	CSARATGTGANVLTF	TGCAGTGCCCGTGCTACAGGGACTGGGGCCAACGTCCTGACTTTC
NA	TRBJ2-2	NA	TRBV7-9	CASSVNTGELFF	TGTGCCAGCAGCGTGAACACCGGGGAGCTGTTTTTT
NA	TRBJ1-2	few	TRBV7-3	CASSPQPNYGYTF	TGTGCCAGCAGCCCTCAGCCTAACTATGGCTACACCTTC
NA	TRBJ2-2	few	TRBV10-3	CASSLSSGGELFF	TGTGCCAGCAGTCTGAGCAGTGGAGGGGAGCTGTTTTTT
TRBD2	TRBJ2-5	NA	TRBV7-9	CASSVRTSGAQETQYF	TGTGCCAGCAGCGTCCGGACTAGCGGGGCGCAAGAGACCCAGTACTTC
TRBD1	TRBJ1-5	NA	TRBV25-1	CASSQGGSGQPQHF	TGTGCCAGCTCCCAGGGGGGTTCTGGTCAGCCCCAGCATTTT
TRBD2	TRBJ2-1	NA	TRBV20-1	CSARTSGNNEQFF	TGCAGTGCTAGGACTAGCGGGAACAATGAGCAGTTCTTC
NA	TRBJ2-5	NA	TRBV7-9	CASSFTGETQYF	TGTGCCAGCAGCTTCACAGGAGAGACCCAGTACTTC
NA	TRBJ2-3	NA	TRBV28	CASSLPLASTDTQYF	TGTGCCAGCAGCCTCCCATTGGCTAGCACAGATACGCAGTATTTT
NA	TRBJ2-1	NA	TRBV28	CASSASLGSATYNEQFF	TGTGCCAGCAGCGCCTCGCTTGGGTCAGCCACCTACAATGAGCAGTTCTTC
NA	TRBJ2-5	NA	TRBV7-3	CASSLAAGGIETQYF	TGTGCCAGCAGCTTAGCGGCGGGCGGGATAGAGACCCAGTACTTC
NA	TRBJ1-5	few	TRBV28	CASSLLDGYNQPQHF	TGTGCCAGCAGTTTACTGGACGGTTACAATCAGCCCCAGCATTTT
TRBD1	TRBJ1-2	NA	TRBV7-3	CASSAPGGQNYGYTF	TGTGCCAGCAGCGCACCGGGGGGACAGAACTATGGCTACACCTTC
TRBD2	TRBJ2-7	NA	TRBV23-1	CARGTSGSRYEQYF	TGCGCCAGGGGCACTAGCGGGAGTAGGTACGAGCAGTACTTC
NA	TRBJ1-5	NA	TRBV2	CASSVGVNSNQPQHF	TGTGCCAGCAGTGTGGGGGTTAACAGCAATCAGCCCCAGCATTTT
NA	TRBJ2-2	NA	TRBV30	CAWSVRNTGELFF	TGTGCCTGGAGTGTACGGAACACCGGGGAGCTGTTTTTT
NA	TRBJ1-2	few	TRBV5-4	CASSPSGGAGYGYTF	TGTGCCAGCAGCCCTAGTGGGGGCGCAGGTTATGGCTACACCTTC
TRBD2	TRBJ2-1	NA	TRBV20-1	CSARGTSGSDEQFF	TGCAGTGCTAGAGGGACTAGCGGGAGTGATGAGCAGTTCTTC
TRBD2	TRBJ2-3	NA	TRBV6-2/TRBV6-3	CASSPWGGRMQYF	TGTGCCAGCAGCCCATGGGGCGGGAGGATGCAGTATTTT
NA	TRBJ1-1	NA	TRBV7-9	CASRWDGDTEAFF	TGTGCCAGCAGATGGGACGGGGACACTGAAGCTTTCTTT
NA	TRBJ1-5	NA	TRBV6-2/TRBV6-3	CASSYPGSSNQPQHF	TGTGCCAGCAGTTACCCCGGGAGTAGCAATCAGCCCCAGCATTTT
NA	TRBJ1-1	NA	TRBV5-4	CASRPIPSRDIGAFF	TGTGCCAGCAGGCCTATACCGTCCCGGGACATTGGAGCTTTCTTT
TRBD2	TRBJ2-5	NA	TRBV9	CASSVASGSSETQYF	TGTGCCAGCAGCGTAGCTAGCGGGAGTTCAGAGACCCAGTACTTC
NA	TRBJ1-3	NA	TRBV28	CASRTTVTGNTIYF	TGTGCCAGCAGAACGACAGTGACTGGAAACACCATATATTTT
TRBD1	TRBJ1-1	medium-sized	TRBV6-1	CATAVNRGGAEAFF	TGTGCCACCGCAGTCAACAGGGGTGGGGCTGAAGCTTTCTTT
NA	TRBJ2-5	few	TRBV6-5	CASSSLGTSFSETQYF	TGTGCCAGCAGTTCCCTCGGGACGAGTTTCTCGGAGACCCAGTACTTC
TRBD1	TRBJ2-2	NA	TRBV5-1	CASSKLTGGNGELFF	TGCGCCAGCAGCAAACTGACAGGGGGCAACGGGGAGCTGTTTTTT
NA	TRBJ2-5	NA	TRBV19	CASSIAGVGETQYF	TGTGCCAGTAGTATAGCGGGAGTAGGAGAGACCCAGTACTTC
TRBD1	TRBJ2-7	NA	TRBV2	CASSRGQSEQYF	TGTGCCAGCAGCCGGGGACAGAGTGAGCAGTACTTC
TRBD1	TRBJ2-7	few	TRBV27	CASSLSIMGTGSREQYF	TGTGCCAGCAGTTTATCGATAATGGGGACAGGGTCCCGCGAGCAGTACTTC
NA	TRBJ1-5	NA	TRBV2	CASKALSNQPQHF	TGTGCCAGCAAGGCACTTAGCAATCAGCCCCAGCATTTT